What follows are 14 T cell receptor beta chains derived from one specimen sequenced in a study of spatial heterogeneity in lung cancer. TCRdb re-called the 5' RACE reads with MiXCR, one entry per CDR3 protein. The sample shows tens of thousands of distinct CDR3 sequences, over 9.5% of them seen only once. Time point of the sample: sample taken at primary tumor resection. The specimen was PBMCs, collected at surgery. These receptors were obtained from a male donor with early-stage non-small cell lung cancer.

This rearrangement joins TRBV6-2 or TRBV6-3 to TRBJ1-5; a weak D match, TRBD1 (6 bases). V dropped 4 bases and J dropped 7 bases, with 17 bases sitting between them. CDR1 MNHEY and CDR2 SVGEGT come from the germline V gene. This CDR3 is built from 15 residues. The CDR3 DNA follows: TGTGCCAGCAGTTCTAGTGGGGGCGTACGACAGCCCCAGCATTTT. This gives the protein CASSSSGGVRQPQHF.

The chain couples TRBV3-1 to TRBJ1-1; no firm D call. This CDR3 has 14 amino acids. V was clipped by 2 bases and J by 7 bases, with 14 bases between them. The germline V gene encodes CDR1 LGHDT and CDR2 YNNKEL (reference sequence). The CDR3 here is CASSQTLRYGEAFF. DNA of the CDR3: TGTGCCAGCAGCCAAACTCTAAGGTACGGTGAAGCTTTCTTT.

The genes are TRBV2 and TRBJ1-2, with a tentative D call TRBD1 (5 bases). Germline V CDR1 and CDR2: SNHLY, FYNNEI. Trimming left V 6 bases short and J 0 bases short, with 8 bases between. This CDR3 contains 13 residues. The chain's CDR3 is CASSRDSNYGYTF. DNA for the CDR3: TGTGCCAGCAGCCGGGACTCTAACTATGGCTACACCTTC. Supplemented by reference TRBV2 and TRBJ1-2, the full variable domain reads EPEVTQTPSHQVTQMGQEVILRCVPISNHLYFYWYRQILGQKVEFLVSFYNNEISEKSEIFDDQFSVERPDGSNFTLKIRSTKLEDSAMYFCASSRDSNYGYTFGSGTRLTVV.

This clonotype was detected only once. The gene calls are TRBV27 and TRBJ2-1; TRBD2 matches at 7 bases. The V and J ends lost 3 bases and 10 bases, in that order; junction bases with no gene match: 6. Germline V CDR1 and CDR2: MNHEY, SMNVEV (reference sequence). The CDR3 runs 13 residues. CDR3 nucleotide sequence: TGTGCCAGCAGTTTGCTAGCGGAGGGGGAGCAGTTCTTC. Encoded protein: CASSLLAEGEQFF.

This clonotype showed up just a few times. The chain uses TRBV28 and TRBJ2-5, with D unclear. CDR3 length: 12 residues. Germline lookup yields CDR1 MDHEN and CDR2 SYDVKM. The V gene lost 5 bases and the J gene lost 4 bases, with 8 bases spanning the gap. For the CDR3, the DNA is TGTGCCAGCAGTGGCCAGGCAGAGACCCAGTACTTC. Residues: CASSGQAETQYF.

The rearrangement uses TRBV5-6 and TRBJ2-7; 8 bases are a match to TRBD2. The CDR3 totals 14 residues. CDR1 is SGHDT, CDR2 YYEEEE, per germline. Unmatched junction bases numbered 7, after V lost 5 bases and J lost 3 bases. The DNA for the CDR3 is TGTGCCAGCAGGCCCGGGACTAGGATCTACGAGCAGTACTTC. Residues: CASRPGTRIYEQYF.

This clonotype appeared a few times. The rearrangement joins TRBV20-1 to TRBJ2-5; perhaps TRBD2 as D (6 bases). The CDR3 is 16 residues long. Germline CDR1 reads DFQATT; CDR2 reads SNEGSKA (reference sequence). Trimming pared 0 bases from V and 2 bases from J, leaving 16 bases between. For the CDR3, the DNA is TGCAGTGCTAGAGATCAACAGCGCGGACTACAAGAGACCCAGTACTTC. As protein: CSARDQQRGLQETQYF.

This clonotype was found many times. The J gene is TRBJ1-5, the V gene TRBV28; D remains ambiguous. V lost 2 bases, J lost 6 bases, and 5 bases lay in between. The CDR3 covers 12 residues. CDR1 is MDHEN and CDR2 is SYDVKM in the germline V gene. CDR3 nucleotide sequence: TGTGCCAGCAGTTTAATGGGTCAGCCCCAGCATTTT. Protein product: CASSLMGQPQHF.

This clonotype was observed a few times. The CDR3 loop reads CASSLESTAGYF. The CDR3 DNA is TGTGCCAGCAGCTTAGAGTCGACAGCCGGATACTTC. The chain uses TRBV7-9 and TRBJ2-7; D is perhaps TRBD1 (5 bases). The V end lost 1 base, the J end lost 13 bases, and 14 bases lay between the germline ends. This CDR3 is 12 amino acids long. CDR1 and CDR2 from the germline V gene are SEHNR and FQNEAQ (reference sequence).

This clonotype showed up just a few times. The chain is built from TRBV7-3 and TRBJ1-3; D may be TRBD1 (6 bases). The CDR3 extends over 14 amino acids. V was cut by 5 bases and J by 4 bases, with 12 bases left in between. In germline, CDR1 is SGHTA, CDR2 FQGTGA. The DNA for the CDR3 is TGTGCCAGCAGCCGAACAGGGACAGGAAACACCATATATTTT. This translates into CASSRTGTGNTIYF.

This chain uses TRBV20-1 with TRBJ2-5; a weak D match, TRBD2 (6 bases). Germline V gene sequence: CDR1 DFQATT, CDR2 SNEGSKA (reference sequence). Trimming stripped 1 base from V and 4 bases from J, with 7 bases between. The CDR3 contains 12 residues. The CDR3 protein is CSARVGGETQYF. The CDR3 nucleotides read TGCAGTGCTAGAGTGGGGGGAGAGACCCAGTACTTC.

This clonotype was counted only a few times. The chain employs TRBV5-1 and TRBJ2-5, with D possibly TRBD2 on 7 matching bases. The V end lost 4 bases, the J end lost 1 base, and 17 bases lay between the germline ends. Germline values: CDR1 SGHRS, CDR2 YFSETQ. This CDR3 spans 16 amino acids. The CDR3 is CASSPTGRGPQETQYF. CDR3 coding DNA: TGCGCCAGCAGCCCCACGGGGCGGGGGCCCCAAGAGACCCAGTACTTC.

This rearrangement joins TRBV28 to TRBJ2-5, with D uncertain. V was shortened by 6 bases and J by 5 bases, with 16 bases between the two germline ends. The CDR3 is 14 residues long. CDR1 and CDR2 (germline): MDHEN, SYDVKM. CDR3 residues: CASRLDGVVETQYF. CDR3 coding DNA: TGTGCCAGCAGGCTTGATGGGGTGGTGGAGACCCAGTACTTC.

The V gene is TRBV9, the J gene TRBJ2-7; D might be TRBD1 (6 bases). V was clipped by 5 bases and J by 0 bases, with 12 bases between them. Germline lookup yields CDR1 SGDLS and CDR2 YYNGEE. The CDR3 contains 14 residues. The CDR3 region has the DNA TGTGCCAGCAGTGTCGGGACAAACTCCTACGAGCAGTACTTC. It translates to CASSVGTNSYEQYF.